This T cell receptor beta chain was obtained from a study of T cell changes during pregnancy in multiple sclerosis. This clone was detected only once. Germline V gene sequence: CDR1 SGHKS, CDR2 YYEKEE (reference sequence). The V gene lost 0 bases and the J gene lost 7 bases, with 11 bases spanning the gap. The CDR3 has 13 residues. TCRdb's copy holds only in-frame clones and misses some; the assay was immunoSEQ multiplex PCR. The data contain roughly 110,000 clones, roughly 90% of them singletons. The gene calls are TRBV5-5 and TRBJ2-7; possible D gene TRBD1, 5 bases. This TCR derives from a female donor in good health, enrolled as a control in a pregnancy study. This sample comprised peripheral blood, obtained in the third trimester of pregnancy. Here the CDR3 DNA reads TGTGCCAGCAGCTTGGTCAGGGAAGGGGAGCAGTACTTC. Translating gives CASSLVREGEQYF.